This T cell receptor (beta chain) was recovered during a study of T cell repertoires in cytomegalovirus infection. This clonotype showed up just a few times. No antigen is known for it. TCRdb processed the reads anew with MiXCR; each CDR3 protein has one entry. The sample yields 900,000 to 950,000 distinct CDR3 sequences, around 32% seen once. The sample here was cultured CD8+ T cells from PBMCs, taken from culture after CMV antigen stimulation. The TCR originated in a human donor in good health (CMV status not recorded). Some clones in this sample may be carry-over from other donors' samples.

The CDR3 DNA sequence: TGTGCCACCAGTGATGGGGGGGCTTCCTACAATGAGCAGTTCTTC. Protein sequence: CATSDGGASYNEQFF. The rearrangement uses TRBV24-1 and TRBJ2-1, with D perhaps matching TRBD2 (7 bases). Trimming took 3 bases from V and 1 from J, leaving 9 bases between them. The CDR3 is 15 amino acids. Germline assignment: CDR1 KGHDR and CDR2 SFDVKD.